This T cell receptor (beta chain) came from a study of cytomegalovirus exposure and HLA in healthy donors. With 60 Vbeta and 13 Jbeta primers, the PCR was carried out. Sequenced by immunoSEQ multiplex PCR; TCRdb stores in-frame clones only, minus some. The sample carries over 65,000 clones, roughly 80% recorded once. General study points: As confirmed in vitro, three CMV-associated chains were specific for CMV antigens. Using a false discovery rate of 0.05, a later analysis showed that fewer than 20,000 TCR beta sequences were associated with HLA alleles.

With respect to this clone: Its matching antigen is unknown.

Trimming cost V 0 bases and J 1 base; bases outside gene matches: 3. Germline loops: CDR1 SGHNT, CDR2 YYREEE (reference sequence). The CDR3 is 15 residues long. This chain uses TRBV5-4 with TRBJ2-5; 7 positions agree with TRBD1. Input material: PBMCs. This sequence originates from a woman aged 25-40 years in good health and CMV-seropositive. CDR3: CASSLVAGGQETQYF. The DNA of the CDR3 is TGTGCCAGCAGCTTGGTGGCAGGGGGCCAAGAGACCCAGTACTTC.